Listed here are 18 T cell receptor beta chains from one sample, sequenced in a study of CD8 T cells in ankylosing spondylitis. TCRdb passed the 5' RACE reads through MiXCR, listing each CDR3 protein once. The repertoire consists of approximately 150,000 distinct CDR3 sequences, with roughly 31% occurring once and the leading ten covering over 5.5%. Sequencing was done on a sample of synovial fluid, either unsorted or a sorted T cell fraction (not recorded which). These TCRs come from a male donor with ankylosing spondylitis.

The V call is TRBV7-9, the J call TRBJ2-1, with no clear D. Germline CDR1 and CDR2: SEHNR and FQNEAQ (reference sequence). The V and J ends lost 0 bases and 5 bases respectively, with 11 bases between them. This CDR3 is 15 amino acids long. This CDR3 reads CASSLAWGWDNEQFF. The DNA for the CDR3 is TGTGCCAGCAGCTTAGCCTGGGGATGGGACAATGAGCAGTTCTTC.

The rearrangement joins TRBV7-2 to TRBJ2-2; TRBD2 agrees at 7 bases. CDR1 SGHTA and CDR2 FQGNSA come from the germline V gene. V shed 2 bases and J 2 bases; nucleotides not matched to a gene: 5. This CDR3 has 16 residues. CDR3 DNA: TGTGCCAGCAGCTTACATGCTAGCGGCAACACCGGGGAGCTGTTTTTT. It is translated as CASSLHASGNTGELFF.

This clonotype has ten or more counts. The chain uses TRBV7-6 and TRBJ2-7, with 11 bases that match TRBD1. Germline CDR1 is SGHVS and CDR2 is FNYEAQ. The length of the CDR3 is 21 residues. J was trimmed by 3 bases and V by 0 bases; bases with no gene match: 19. CDR3 region: CASSLAPKWTGGELDFYEQYF. CDR3 DNA: TGTGCCAGCAGCTTAGCGCCAAAGTGGACAGGGGGCGAACTGGACTTCTACGAGCAGTACTTC.

This clonotype was seen once. The V gene is TRBV20-1, the J gene TRBJ2-3; tentative D call: TRBD2 (5 bases). CDR1 and CDR2 from the germline V gene are DFQATT and SNEGSKA (reference sequence). The CDR3 is made up of 16 amino acids. Trimming left V 1 base short and J 0 bases short, with 14 bases between. The DNA for the CDR3 is TGCAGTGCTAGAGTCCCCGGACTGGGGAGCACAGATACGCAGTATTTT. Protein sequence: CSARVPGLGSTDTQYF.

This chain joins TRBV24-1 and TRBJ2-5; 8 bases are shared with TRBD1. The V and J ends lost 10 bases and 5 bases, in that order; junction bases with no gene match: 14. There are 15 residues in the CDR3. CDR1 and CDR2 (germline): KGHDR, SFDVKD. CDR3 sequence: CATEATTGAGETQYF. CDR3 sequence (DNA): TGTGCCACGGAGGCAACGACAGGGGCCGGGGAGACCCAGTACTTC.

This rearrangement joins TRBV20-1 to TRBJ2-1; D tentatively reads TRBD1 or TRBD2 (7 bases each). Germline lookup yields CDR1 DFQATT and CDR2 SNEGSKA (reference sequence). V lost 4 bases to trimming and J lost 7 bases, with 23 bases between them. This CDR3 has 16 residues. In nucleotides, the CDR3 is TGCAGTGCTACAAAGACAGGGAGGGCCCAATTAAATGAGCAGTTCTTC. Encoded protein: CSATKTGRAQLNEQFF.

This clonotype was picked up a small number of times. The gene calls are TRBV12-3 or TRBV12-4 and TRBJ2-4; 8 bases are a match to TRBD2. CDR3 length equals 14 residues. V lost 6 bases, J lost 1 base, and 2 bases stayed unmatched. The CDR3 DNA reads as TGTGCCAGCAGCCAGCGGGAGGCCAAAAACATTCAGTACTTC. Protein: CASSQREAKNIQYF.

This clonotype was counted many times. The genes are TRBV20-1 and TRBJ1-1; TRBD1 matches 9 bases. The germline V gene has CDR1 DFQATT and CDR2 SNEGSKA (reference sequence). The J segment lost 8 bases and the V segment lost 4 bases, leaving 5 bases of the junction unmatched. The CDR3 runs 12 residues. CDR3 in amino acids: CSATGTGREAFF. The CDR3, as DNA: TGCAGTGCTACTGGGACAGGGCGCGAAGCTTTCTTT.

V is TRBV5-1 and J is TRBJ2-2; 10 nucleotides agree with TRBD2. The junction had 5 bases not matched to a gene; V was cut back by 6 bases and J by 6 bases. This CDR3 spans 14 amino acids. Germline CDR1 reads SGHRS; CDR2 reads YFSETQ. The CDR3 region is CASTQREGAGELFF. In DNA form, the CDR3 reads TGCGCCAGCACCCAGCGGGAGGGTGCCGGGGAGCTGTTTTTT.

The chain links TRBV20-1 to TRBJ2-7; 9 bases fit TRBD1. Germline V gives CDR1 DFQATT, CDR2 SNEGSKA (reference sequence). Losses at the gene ends were 6 bases for V and 3 bases for J; bases not matched to a gene: 9. This CDR3 region has 14 residues. The chain's CDR3 is CSAQPGQGNYEQYF. Here the CDR3 DNA reads TGCAGTGCCCAGCCGGGACAGGGAAACTACGAGCAGTACTTC.

The rearrangement uses TRBV20-1 and TRBJ2-5; D is unresolved. The CDR3 length is 12 residues. The germline V gene encodes CDR1 DFQATT and CDR2 SNEGSKA (reference sequence). V lost 4 bases, J lost 5 bases, and 11 bases lay in between. The CDR3: CSATEPGETQYF. The CDR3, as DNA: TGCAGTGCTACTGAACCGGGCGAGACCCAGTACTTC.

The sample holds a few counts of this clonotype. The chain joins TRBV28 to TRBJ1-1; D is possibly TRBD1 (6 bases). The CDR3 runs to 15 residues. Germline CDR1 MDHEN, CDR2 SYDVKM. The V end was cut by 3 bases, the J end by 5 bases, with 16 bases between. The CDR3 DNA reads TGTGCCAGCAGTTTTGGGGGCGGAGGGGATACTGAAGCTTTCTTT. Translation gives CASSFGGGGDTEAFF. The full variable domain, in which reference TRBV28 and TRBJ1-1 provide the parts outside the CDR3, is DVKVTQSSRYLVKRTGEKVFLECVQDMDHENMFWYRQDPGLGLRLIYFSYDVKMKEKGDIPEGYSVSREKKERFSLILESASTNQTSMYLCASSFGGGGDTEAFFGQGTRLTVV.

The chain recombines TRBV28 with TRBJ1-6; D ambiguous. Deletions cut 1 base from V and 6 bases from J, with 7 bases between. The CDR3 runs to 14 residues. CDR1 is MDHEN and CDR2 is SYDVKM in the germline V gene. In nucleotides, the CDR3 is TGTGCCAGCAGTTTATATCTACCTAATTCACCCCTCCACTTT. Protein product: CASSLYLPNSPLHF.

The chain is built from TRBV29-1 and TRBJ1-2; D unclear. There are 13 residues in the CDR3. The ends were cut back, 4 bases at V and 1 base at J, with 10 bases in the middle. Germline-derived CDR1 and CDR2 are SQVTM and ANQGSEA. The CDR3 nucleotides are TGCAGCGTTGGAAGGGTCTATAACTATGGCTACACCTTC. It codes for CSVGRVYNYGYTF.

The chain uses TRBV18 and TRBJ2-3; 9 bases are a match to TRBD2. CDR1 and CDR2 (germline): KGHSH, LQKENI. With 5 bases clipped from V and 2 bases from J, the junction kept 8 bases outside the gene matches. This CDR3 spans 16 amino acids. CDR3: CASSSRSGGSTDTQYF. CDR3 coding DNA: TGTGCCAGCTCATCGCGCAGCGGGGGGTCCACAGATACGCAGTATTTT. Filled out from reference TRBV18 and TRBJ2-3, the complete variable domain reads NAGVMQNPRHLVRRRGQEARLRCSPMKGHSHVYWYRQLPEEGLKFMVYLQKENIIDESGMPKERFSAEFPKEGPSILRIQQVVRGDSAAYFCASSSRSGGSTDTQYFGPGTRLTVL.

The chain uses TRBV18 and TRBJ2-3; 13 bases line up with TRBD2. J was trimmed by 6 bases and V by 5 bases; bases with no gene match: 5. Germline CDR1 is KGHSH and CDR2 is LQKENI. CDR3 length: 15 amino acids. The CDR3 protein is CASSFTSGGADTQYF. DNA for the CDR3: TGTGCCAGCTCATTTACTAGCGGGGGGGCCGATACGCAGTATTTT.

This chain links TRBV6-2 or TRBV6-3 with TRBJ1-5; tentative D call: TRBD1 (5 bases). CDR1 MNHEY and CDR2 SVGEGT come from the germline V gene. Trimming took off 4 bases at V and 0 bases at J, with 16 bases between the two ends. CDR3 length equals 17 residues. CDR3 DNA sequence: TGTGCCAGCAGTTGGGCTGCGGGGACCTTTAGCAATCAGCCCCAGCATTTT. Its translation is CASSWAAGTFSNQPQHF.

The chain uses TRBV2 and TRBJ1-4, with D unclear. Trimming took 9 bases from V and 0 from J, leaving 11 bases between them. CDR1 and CDR2 from the germline V gene are SNHLY and FYNNEI. The CDR3 consists of 14 residues. The CDR3 protein is CASKQQPTNEKLFF. In nucleotides, the CDR3 is TGTGCCAGTAAACAGCAACCAACTAATGAAAAACTGTTTTTT.